This T cell receptor (beta chain) was observed in a study of Ad26.COV2.S vaccination and SARS-CoV-2 variants. As for the study in general: Intramuscularly, Ad26.COV2.S was given either once or twice, 56 days apart.

Treatment defined: about 20 received Ad26.COV2.S at low or high dose, single or two shots; 5 received placebo; per-sample allocation not given. Sampling was performed 63 days after the first vaccine or placebo injection. In Boston, an adult donor aged 18-55 years took part. A remark on this clone: Its antigen is not identified.

This table comes from immunoSEQ multiplex PCR, and its TCRdb copy is limited to in-frame clones, with some not included. The sample holds fewer than 400,000 clones, 70% to 90% seen once. The J segment lost 6 bases and the V segment lost 3 bases, leaving 7 bases of the junction unmatched. Germline values: CDR1 SGHNT, CDR2 YENEEA. The CDR3 loop spans 15 amino acids. Study outcomes and limitations: Breadth and depth estimates from TCRs may understate total T cell responses.

The sequence was collected from a person aged 18-60 years who received the Ad26.COV2.S COVID-19 vaccine or a placebo. The material was peripheral blood, obtained in a trial of Ad26.COV2.S vaccine versus placebo. This chain connects TRBV11-3 to TRBJ2-1, with 8 bases matching TRBD2. The CDR3 nucleotides read TGTGCCAGCAGCTTTGAAATTAGCGGGGTCAATGAGCAGTTCTTC. This gives the protein CASSFEISGVNEQFF.